These 12 T cell receptor beta chains came from one sample sequenced in a study of OX40 agonist ivuxolimab in advanced cancers. The assay was immunoSEQ multiplex PCR, and TCRdb's table has in-frame clones only and misses some. Among 100,000 or so clones, about 88% were seen once, and the ten largest hold about 0.15%. The specimen comprised CD4+ or CD8+ T cells sorted from blood, sampled in a trial of the OX40 agonist ivuxolimab. These TCRs come from an adult with an advanced solid tumor such as melanoma, head and neck, liver or kidney cancer.

The chain combines TRBV7-6 with TRBJ2-5; D gene uncertain. CDR3 length: 12 amino acids. The germline V gene has CDR1 SGHVS and CDR2 FNYEAQ. Between the trimmed V and J ends, which lost 5 bases and 5 bases, there was a span of 9 bases. Written as DNA, the CDR3 is TGTGCCAGCAGCGAGCAACGGGAGACCCAGTACTTC. Protein product: CASSEQRETQYF.

The V gene is TRBV6-4, the J gene TRBJ2-2; TRBD1 agrees at 7 bases. From germline, CDR1 is MRHNA and CDR2 SNTAGT. CDR3 length: 14 residues. V lost 5 bases to trimming and J lost 7 bases; unmatched junction nucleotides: 7. CDR3 coding DNA: TGTGCCAGCAGTAGAACAGGGGACGTCGGGGAGCTGTTTTTT. Encoded protein: CASSRTGDVGELFF.

The gene calls are TRBV6-5 and TRBJ1-2; D might be TRBD1 (5 bases). V was clipped by 8 bases and J by 0 bases, with 13 bases between them. Germline-derived CDR1 and CDR2 are MNHEY and SVGAGI. The CDR3 extends over 14 amino acids. CDR3 region: CASGNRLSNYGYTF. The DNA for the CDR3 is TGTGCCAGCGGAAACAGGCTCTCTAACTATGGCTACACCTTC.

The J gene is TRBJ1-5, the V gene TRBV19, with D possibly matching TRBD1 (6 bases). The CDR3 runs 14 residues. Germline V gives CDR1 LNHDA, CDR2 SQIVND (reference sequence). With 8 bases removed from V and 2 bases from J, the gap between germline ends came to 13 bases. CDR3 region: CASGSTGGNQPQHF. The CDR3 coding sequence is TGTGCCAGTGGATCGACAGGAGGCAATCAGCCCCAGCATTTT.

The DNA for the CDR3 is TGTGCCTGCGCGGCAGGGACAGAAAAACTGTTTTTT. It is translated as CACAAGTEKLFF. The chain recombines TRBV30 with TRBJ1-4, with a possible D match to TRBD1 (6 bases). CDR3 length: 12 residues. The ends were cut back, 6 bases at V and 8 bases at J, with 13 bases in the middle. From germline, CDR1 is GTSNPN and CDR2 SVGIG (reference sequence).

The V call is TRBV7-9, the J call TRBJ1-4; perhaps TRBD1 as D (5 bases). Germline loops: CDR1 SEHNR, CDR2 FQNEAQ (reference sequence). The CDR3 totals 16 residues. The V and J ends lost 5 bases and 5 bases respectively, with 18 bases between them. The CDR3 DNA follows: TGTGCCAGCAGCCCAGGTGGGGCGCCGGGAAATGAAAAACTGTTTTTT. It yields the protein CASSPGGAPGNEKLFF.

The chain is built from TRBV27 and TRBJ2-5, with 15 bases fitting TRBD2. Germline V gene data show CDR1 as MNHEY and CDR2 as SMNVEV (reference sequence). The junction had 7 bases not matched to a gene; V was cut back by 5 bases and J by 0 bases. The CDR3 extends over 18 amino acids. In DNA, the CDR3 is TGTGCCAGCAGTCAGAGGACTAGCGGGGGGGTTAACCAAGAGACCCAGTACTTC. Amino acids: CASSQRTSGGVNQETQYF.

This clone was observed a single time. The chain joins TRBV19 to TRBJ1-1, with 7 bases fitting TRBD1. V was pared by 5 bases and J by 1 base, with 7 bases of the junction left unmatched. Germline loops: CDR1 LNHDA, CDR2 SQIVND (reference sequence). CDR3 size: 15 residues. The CDR3 loop reads CASSVQQGRNTEAFF. DNA of the CDR3: TGTGCCAGTAGTGTGCAACAGGGGAGGAACACTGAAGCTTTCTTT.

The chain couples TRBV27 to TRBJ1-2; D possibly corresponds to TRBD1 (6 bases). V was shortened by 5 bases and J by 5 bases, with 15 bases between the two germline ends. This CDR3 spans 14 amino acids. Germline CDR1 reads MNHEY; CDR2 reads SMNVEV (reference sequence). CDR3 residues: CASSKQGERYGYTF. The CDR3 region has the DNA TGTGCCAGCAGTAAACAGGGCGAACGTTATGGCTACACCTTC.

The rearrangement links TRBV27 to TRBJ2-7, with 8 bases that match TRBD1. Germline V gene lookup returns CDR1 MNHEY and CDR2 SMNVEV (reference sequence). With 6 bases clipped from V and 2 bases from J, the junction kept 9 bases outside the gene matches. The CDR3 has 15 residues. CDR3 nucleotides: TGTGCCAGCAGCCCATCCCCAGGGGGCGCCTACGAGCAGTACTTC. This encodes CASSPSPGGAYEQYF.

The rearrangement links TRBV28 to TRBJ2-2; maybe TRBD1 (6 bases). This CDR3 region has 15 residues. Looked up from germline, CDR1 is MDHEN and CDR2 is SYDVKM. V was clipped by 1 base and J by 4 bases, with 10 bases between them. CDR3 residues: CASSLSGVVTGELFF. The CDR3 bases are TGTGCCAGCAGTTTATCAGGGGTCGTCACCGGGGAGCTGTTTTTT.

V gene TRBV4-2 combines with J gene TRBJ2-3; D gene unclear. The CDR3 spans 14 residues. Per the germline V gene, CDR1 is LGHNA and CDR2 is YNFKEQ. V was clipped by 0 bases and J by 0 bases, with 4 bases between them. Written as DNA, the CDR3 is TGTGCCAGCAGCCAAGATTATAGCACAGATACGCAGTATTTT. Its protein is CASSQDYSTDTQYF.